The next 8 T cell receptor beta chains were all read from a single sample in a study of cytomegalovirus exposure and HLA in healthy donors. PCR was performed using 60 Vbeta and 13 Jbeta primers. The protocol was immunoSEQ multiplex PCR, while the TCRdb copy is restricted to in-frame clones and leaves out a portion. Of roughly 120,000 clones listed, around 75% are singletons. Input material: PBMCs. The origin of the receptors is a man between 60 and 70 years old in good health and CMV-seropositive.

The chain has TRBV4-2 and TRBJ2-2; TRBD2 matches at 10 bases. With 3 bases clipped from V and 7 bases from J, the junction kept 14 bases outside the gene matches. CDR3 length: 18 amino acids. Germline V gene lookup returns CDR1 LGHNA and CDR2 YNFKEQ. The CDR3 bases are TGTGCCAGCAGCCATCCCACTAAGCGGGGGGGCCTGGGCGGGGAGCTGTTTTTT. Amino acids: CASSHPTKRGGLGGELFF.

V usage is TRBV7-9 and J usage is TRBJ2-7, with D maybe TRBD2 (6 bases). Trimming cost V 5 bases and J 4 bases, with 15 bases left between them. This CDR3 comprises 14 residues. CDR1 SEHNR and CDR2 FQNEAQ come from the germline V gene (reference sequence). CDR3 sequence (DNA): TGTGCCAGCAGCGTTCTCGGAGGGGATTACGAGCAGTACTTC. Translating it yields CASSVLGGDYEQYF.

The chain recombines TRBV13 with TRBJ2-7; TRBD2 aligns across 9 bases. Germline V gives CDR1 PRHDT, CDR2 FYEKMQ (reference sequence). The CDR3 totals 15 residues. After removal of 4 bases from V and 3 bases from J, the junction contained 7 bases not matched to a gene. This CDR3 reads CASSSTSGRVYEQYF. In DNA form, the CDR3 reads TGTGCCAGCAGCTCCACTAGCGGGCGGGTCTACGAGCAGTACTTC.

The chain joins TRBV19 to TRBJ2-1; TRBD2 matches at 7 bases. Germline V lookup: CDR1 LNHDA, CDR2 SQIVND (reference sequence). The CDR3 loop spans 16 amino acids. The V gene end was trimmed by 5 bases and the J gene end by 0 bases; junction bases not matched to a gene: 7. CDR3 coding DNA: TGTGCCAGTAGTTCTCCGGGCGGGGGCTCCTACAATGAGCAGTTCTTC. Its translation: CASSSPGGGSYNEQFF.

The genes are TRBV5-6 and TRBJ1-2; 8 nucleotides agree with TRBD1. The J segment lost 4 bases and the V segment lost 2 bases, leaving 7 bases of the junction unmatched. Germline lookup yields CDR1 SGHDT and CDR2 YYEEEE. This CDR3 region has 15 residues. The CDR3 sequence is CASSFWGQETYGYTF. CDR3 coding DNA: TGTGCCAGCAGCTTTTGGGGACAGGAGACCTATGGCTACACCTTC.

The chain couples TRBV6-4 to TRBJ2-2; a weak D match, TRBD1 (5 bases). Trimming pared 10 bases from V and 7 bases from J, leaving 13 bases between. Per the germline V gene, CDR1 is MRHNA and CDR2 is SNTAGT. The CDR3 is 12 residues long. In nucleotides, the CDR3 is TGTGCCACCAGCAGTCAGGGCGGGGAGCTGTTTTTT. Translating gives CATSSQGGELFF.

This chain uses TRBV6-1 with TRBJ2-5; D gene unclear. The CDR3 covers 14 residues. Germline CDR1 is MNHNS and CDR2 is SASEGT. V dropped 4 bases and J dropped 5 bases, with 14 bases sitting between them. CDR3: CASSAVIRVETQYF. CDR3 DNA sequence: TGTGCCAGCAGTGCCGTGATTCGGGTGGAGACCCAGTACTTC.

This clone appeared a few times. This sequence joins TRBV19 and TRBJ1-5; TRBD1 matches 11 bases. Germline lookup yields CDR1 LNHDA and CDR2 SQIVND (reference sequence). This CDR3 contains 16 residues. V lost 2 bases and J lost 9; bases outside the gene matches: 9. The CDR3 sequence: CASSITGTGGTSPQHF. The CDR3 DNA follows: TGTGCCAGTAGTATAACCGGGACAGGGGGAACGTCGCCCCAGCATTTT.